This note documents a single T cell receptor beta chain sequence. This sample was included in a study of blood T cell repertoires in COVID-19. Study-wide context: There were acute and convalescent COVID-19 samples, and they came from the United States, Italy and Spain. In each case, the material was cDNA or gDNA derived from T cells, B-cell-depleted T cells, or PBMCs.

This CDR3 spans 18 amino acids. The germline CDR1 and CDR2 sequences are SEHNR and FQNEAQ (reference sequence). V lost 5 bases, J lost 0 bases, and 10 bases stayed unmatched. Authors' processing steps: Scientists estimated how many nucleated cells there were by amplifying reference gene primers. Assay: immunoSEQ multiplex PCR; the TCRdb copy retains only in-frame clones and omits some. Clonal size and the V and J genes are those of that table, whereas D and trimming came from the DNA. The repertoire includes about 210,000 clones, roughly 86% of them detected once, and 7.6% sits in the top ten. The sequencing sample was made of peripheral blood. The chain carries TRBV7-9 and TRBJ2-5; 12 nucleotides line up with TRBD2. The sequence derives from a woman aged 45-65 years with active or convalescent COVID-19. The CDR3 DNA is TGTGCCAGCAGCAGTTTGTTCCGGACTAGCGGGGACCAAGAGACCCAGTACTTC. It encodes CASSSLFRTSGDQETQYF.